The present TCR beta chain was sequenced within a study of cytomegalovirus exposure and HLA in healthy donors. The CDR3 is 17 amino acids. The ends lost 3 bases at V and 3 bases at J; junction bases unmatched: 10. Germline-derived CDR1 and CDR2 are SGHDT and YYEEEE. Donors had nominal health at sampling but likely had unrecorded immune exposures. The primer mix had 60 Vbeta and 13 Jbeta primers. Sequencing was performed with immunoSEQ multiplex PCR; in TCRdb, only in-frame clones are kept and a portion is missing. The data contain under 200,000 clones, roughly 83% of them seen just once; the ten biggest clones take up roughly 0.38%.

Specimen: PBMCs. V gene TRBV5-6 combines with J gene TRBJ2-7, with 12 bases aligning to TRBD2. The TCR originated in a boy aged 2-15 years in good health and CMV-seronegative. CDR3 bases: TGTGCCAGCAGCTACATACGACTAGCGGGAGTCTTCTACGAGCAGTACTTC. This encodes CASSYIRLAGVFYEQYF.